A selection of T cell receptor beta chains follows, all from one sample in a study of T cells after yellow fever vaccination. TCRdb reprocessed the 5' RACE reads with MiXCR, giving one entry per CDR3 protein. Here the sample spans hundreds of thousands of distinct CDR3 sequences, about an eighth being singletons. The input for sequencing was CD4+ T cells sorted from PBMCs, taken 15 days after the yellow fever booster vaccination. The receptors come from a young man who received the YFV17D yellow fever vaccine. Each CDR3 is given with its conserved first and last residue. D genes are given only for firm matches. Clone sizes are given selectively: once, few, many, or a class where the clone is expanded.

TGTGCCAGCAGTTACGGACAGGACGATCAGCCCCAGCATTTT	CASSYGQDDQPQHF	TRBV6-5	few	TRBD1	TRBJ1-5
TGTGCTAGCAGCTCGGGATCCGGGGGCGAGACCCAGTACTTC	CASSSGSGGETQYF	TRBV7-7	many	-	TRBJ2-5
TGTGCCAGCAGCCAACAAGTAGCGGGCTCCTACAATGAGCAGTTCTTC	CASSQQVAGSYNEQFF	TRBV4-2	-	TRBD2	TRBJ2-1
TGTGCCAGCTCCGGGGCGGGGTCCGAGACCCAGTACTTC	CASSGAGSETQYF	TRBV18	few	-	TRBJ2-5
TGCGCCAGCAGCTTCTCCCTAAACCAAGAGACCCAGTACTTC	CASSFSLNQETQYF	TRBV5-1	few	-	TRBJ2-5
TGCAGTGCGGCACGACGACACTTAACTGAAAAACTGTTTTTT	CSAARRHLTEKLFF	TRBV20-1	once	-	TRBJ1-4
TGTGCCAGCAGCTTAACGTCTACTAGCGGGGCCCTCACAGATACGCAGTATTTT	CASSLTSTSGALTDTQYF	TRBV7-3	few	TRBD2	TRBJ2-3
TGCGCCAGCGCCAGGGGGAACACTGAAGCTTTCTTT	CASARGNTEAFF	TRBV10-2	many	-	TRBJ1-1
TGTGCCAGCAGTTTGATAGGAGAAAGCTCCTATAATTCACCCCTCCACTTT	CASSLIGESSYNSPLHF	TRBV27	-	-	TRBJ1-6
TGTGCCAGCAGCAGGCGGTGGGGACAGGTTGAAGCTTTCTTT	CASSRRWGQVEAFF	TRBV21-1	-	-	TRBJ1-1
TGCGCCAGCAGCCATCGACAGGGGGACAATGAGCAGTTCTTC	CASSHRQGDNEQFF	TRBV4-3	-	TRBD1	TRBJ2-1
TGCGCCAGCAGCACCGGACAGGCGACTGAAGCTTTCTTT	CASSTGQATEAFF	TRBV5-1	few	TRBD1	TRBJ1-1
TGTGCCAGCAGCGTAAACACCGGCTTCTCTGGAAACACCATATATTTT	CASSVNTGFSGNTIYF	TRBV9	-	-	TRBJ1-3
TGTGCCAGCACCCTGATGGGGATGGACACCGGGGAGCTGTTTTTT	CASTLMGMDTGELFF	TRBV7-9	few	-	TRBJ2-2
TGTGCCAGCAGAGCCACAGGGGGCTCGTATGAAAAACTGTTTTTT	CASRATGGSYEKLFF	TRBV6-2/TRBV6-3	-	TRBD1	TRBJ1-4
TGTGCCAGCAGTGGAGCCCCAGGGACCGCTAATCAGCCCCAGCATTTT	CASSGAPGTANQPQHF	TRBV2	once	-	TRBJ1-5
TGTGCCAGCAGTTTGAGAGTTGGTCGGGGGCCGAAAAACATTCAGTACTTC	CASSLRVGRGPKNIQYF	TRBV28	few	-	TRBJ2-4
TGCGCCAGCAGCATGGGGGGGGGAACCTACAATGAGCAGTTCTTC	CASSMGGGTYNEQFF	TRBV5-1	-	TRBD2	TRBJ2-1
TGCGCCAGCACCGACCTTATGGACGGAGGATTAGTTTCCCTCCACTTT	CASTDLMDGGLVSLHF	TRBV5-1	many	-	TRBJ1-6
TGTGCCAGCAGCTTCCTGGGGGGGTACGAGCAGTACTTC	CASSFLGGYEQYF	TRBV7-3	-	TRBD2	TRBJ2-7
TGTGCCAGCTCACCACCGGGACAGGGAATCCACACTGAAGCTTTCTTT	CASSPPGQGIHTEAFF	TRBV18	-	TRBD1	TRBJ1-1
TGTGCCAGCAGCCGGACAGGTCGGGTTGACTATGGCTACACCTTC	CASSRTGRVDYGYTF	TRBV7-2	few	TRBD1	TRBJ1-2
TGTGCCAGCAGTTCCGGACTAGCGGGGGGGCTATTGGGCAATGAGCAGTTCTTC	CASSSGLAGGLLGNEQFF	TRBV27	few	TRBD2	TRBJ2-1
TGTGCCAGCAGCCTAGGGGCAGAGACCCAGTACTTC	CASSLGAETQYF	TRBV4-2	-	-	TRBJ2-5
TGCGCCAGCAGCTTGGCCTCTGGGGTCCCTGAAGCTTTCTTT	CASSLASGVPEAFF	TRBV5-1	-	-	TRBJ1-1
TGTGCCAGCAGTCCTTCGACAGGACAAGCGCCGGGCAATCAGCCCCAGCATTTT	CASSPSTGQAPGNQPQHF	TRBV6-5	few	-	TRBJ1-5
TGTGCCAGCTCACCACCGACGCTGAAAGAGACCCAGTACTTC	CASSPPTLKETQYF	TRBV18	many	-	TRBJ2-5
TGTGCCTGGAGTCCGCTAGCGGGGGCCAATGAGCAGTTCTTC	CAWSPLAGANEQFF	TRBV30	many	TRBD2	TRBJ2-1